This entry lists 7 T cell receptor beta chains sequenced from one sample in a study of cytomegalovirus exposure and HLA in healthy donors. Assay used: immunoSEQ multiplex PCR; TCRdb lists only in-frame clones, some missing. This sample has approximately 150,000 clones, with just over 90% found just once. The material sequenced was PBMCs. These TCRs come from a man aged 18 to 30 in good health and CMV-seronegative.

The chain is built from TRBV21-1 and TRBJ1-5. TRBV21-1 is noted as a pseudogene. The CDR3 extends over 17 amino acids. CDR3 coding DNA: TGTGCCAACCATCAACCCGGCAGCGGAGTTTCCAATCAGCCCCAGCATTTT. This gives the protein CANHQPGSGVSNQPQHF.

Comments on this clone: In the same sample, other DNA sequences code for this CDR3. The chain combines TRBV27 with TRBJ1-2; D unclear. Trimming removed 9 bases at V and 8 bases at J, with 13 bases between. CDR3 length: 11 amino acids. Germline V lookup: CDR1 MNHEY, CDR2 SMNVEV (reference sequence). The CDR3: CASSKGGGYTF. As DNA, the CDR3 is TGTGCCAGTAGCAAGGGAGGAGGCTACACCTTC.

This CDR3 reads CASSVDSGAGANVLTF. The CDR3 DNA is TGTGCCAGCAGCGTAGATTCAGGGGCTGGGGCCAACGTCCTGACTTTC. This chain joins TRBV9 and TRBJ2-6, with D maybe TRBD1 (6 bases). V shed 0 bases and J shed 2 bases, with 9 bases lying between them. The CDR3 contains 16 residues. Germline V gene data show CDR1 as SGDLS and CDR2 as YYNGEE.

The chain joins TRBV27 to TRBJ1-1; TRBD1 matches at 9 bases. From germline, CDR1 is MNHEY and CDR2 SMNVEV (reference sequence). This CDR3 is built from 15 residues. The trim removed 2 bases at V and 5 bases at J, leaving 6 bases unmatched. CDR3 in DNA: TGTGCCAGCAGTTTAACCGGGACAGGGCAAACTGAAGCTTTCTTT. Protein sequence: CASSLTGTGQTEAFF.

The rearrangement links TRBV27 to TRBJ2-3; TRBD1 aligns across 7 bases. Per germline, CDR1 MNHEY and CDR2 SMNVEV (reference sequence). V lost 5 bases and J lost 2; bases outside the gene matches: 7. This CDR3 has 15 residues. CDR3 DNA sequence: TGTGCCAGCAGTATAACAGGGGCCCTCACAGATACGCAGTATTTT. This gives the protein CASSITGALTDTQYF.

V gene TRBV7-3 combines with J gene TRBJ2-3, with D perhaps TRBD2 (6 bases). This CDR3 has 15 amino acids. Trimming shortened V by 2 bases and J by 2 bases, and 11 bases separated the two germline ends. The germline CDR1 and CDR2 sequences are SGHTA and FQGTGA. The CDR3 loop is CASSLWAGPTDTQYF. The CDR3, as DNA: TGTGCCAGCAGCTTATGGGCGGGGCCCACAGATACGCAGTATTTT.

This clone has a single count. The CDR3, as DNA: TGTGCCACCAGCAGACTCGGACTAGCGGGAGAAAACTACAATGAGCAGTTCTTC. This codes for CATSRLGLAGENYNEQFF. The V and J genes are TRBV15 and TRBJ2-1, with 13 nucleotides matching TRBD2. The V gene's germline CDR1 is LNHNV and CDR2 YYDKDF (reference sequence). The junction had 7 bases not matched to a gene; V was cut back by 2 bases and J by 3 bases. The CDR3 extends over 18 amino acids.